Presented here are 7 T cell receptor beta chains from one specimen sequenced in a study of early T cells in non-severe SARS-CoV-2 infection (dated by TCRdb to the early 2020s). Library preparation employed 5' RACE. TCRdb lists the instrument as NextSeq 500. TCRdb reprocessed the public reads (quality trimming at Q25 with fastp, clone calling with MiXCR) and kept in-frame beta chains. CDR3 protein duplicates are merged, each entry listing the most common genes and DNA. This sample has 80,000 to 95,000 distinct CDR3 sequences in its table, and roughly 17% of those were observed once. Around 5% of the sample comes from the top ten. Specimen: whole blood, collected at baseline. These receptors all stem from an adult who was a healthcare worker with PCR-confirmed SARS-CoV-2 infection or an uninfected control (not recorded which).

This clonotype has a count of ten or more. The chain joins TRBV2 to TRBJ1-2, with D hard to call. CDR1 is SNHLY, CDR2 FYNNEI, per germline. The CDR3 sequence is 13 residues long. The ends were cut back, 3 bases at V and 8 bases at J, with 13 bases in the middle. The CDR3 reads CASSEDSLAGYTF. The CDR3 nucleotides read TGTGCCAGCAGTGAGGACTCATTAGCGGGCTACACCTTC.

This clonotype was recorded a few times. An end of the junction differs from the germline gene, which may be a read error. The J gene is TRBJ2-5, the V gene TRBV7-9; D possibly corresponds to TRBD2 (6 bases). Germline V lookup: CDR1 SEHNR, CDR2 FQNEAQ (reference sequence). The CDR3 sequence is 15 residues long. The CDR3 region is CASSLAFGVRETQYF. The CDR3, as DNA: TGTGCCAGCAGCCTAGCGTTTGGGGTACGGGAGACCCAGTACTTC.

The chain combines TRBV20-1 with TRBJ1-1; no definite D call. Trimming pared 4 bases from V and 6 bases from J, leaving 9 bases between. Germline loops: CDR1 DFQATT, CDR2 SNEGSKA (reference sequence). This CDR3 spans 11 amino acids. CDR3 bases: TGCAGTGCTAAGTCCGACGCTGAAGCTTTCTTT. It is translated as CSAKSDAEAFF.

The table lists this clonotype with a few counts. J is TRBJ2-7 and V is TRBV6-2 or TRBV6-3; 11 bases map to TRBD2. Germline values: CDR1 MNHEY, CDR2 SVGEGT. J lost 3 bases, V lost 3 bases, and 4 bases had no gene match. The CDR3 spans 15 residues. This chain's CDR3 is CASSYGGLADYEQYF. DNA of the CDR3: TGTGCCAGCAGTTATGGGGGACTAGCGGACTACGAGCAGTACTTC.

The chain employs TRBV28 and TRBJ1-2; a possible D gene is TRBD1 (5 bases). Per the germline V gene, CDR1 is MDHEN and CDR2 is SYDVKM. This CDR3 spans 11 amino acids. V lost 7 bases and J lost 7, with 10 bases in between. The CDR3 DNA sequence: TGTGCCAGCAAGGGGACGGTTGGCTACACCTTC. It is translated as CASKGTVGYTF.

With regard to this clonotype: The junction departs from the called germline gene at one end, perhaps through a read error. J is TRBJ1-4 and V is TRBV12-3 or TRBV12-4, with unresolved D. This CDR3 comprises 13 residues. As DNA, the CDR3 is TGTGCCAGCAGTTCCGGACGGTCGGACCAGAAGGTTTTT. Amino acid sequence: CASSSGRSDQKVF.

This clonotype was seen many times. The V and J genes are TRBV18 and TRBJ2-2, with D hard to call. This CDR3 comprises 13 residues. The V end lost 0 bases, the J end lost 1 base, and 0 bases lay between the germline ends. From germline, CDR1 is KGHSH and CDR2 LQKENI. Here the CDR3 reads CASSPPNTGELFF. The CDR3 nucleotides are TGTGCCAGCTCACCACCGAACACCGGGGAGCTGTTTTTT.